This T cell receptor (beta chain) was found in a study of cytomegalovirus exposure and HLA in healthy donors. Overall study findings and caveats: According to a later analysis, most TCR beta chains associated with CMV appeared HLA-restricted.

The PCR ran on 60 Vbeta and 13 Jbeta primers. The protocol was immunoSEQ multiplex PCR, while the TCRdb copy is restricted to in-frame clones and leaves out a portion. The repertoire consists of under 200,000 clones, with roughly 80% occurring once and the leading ten covering over 0.65%. Per the germline V gene, CDR1 is SGHNT and CDR2 is YENEEA. V lost 4 bases to trimming and J lost 1 base, with 8 bases between them. The CDR3 runs to 13 residues. Notes on this clone: What it recognizes is unknown.

The J gene is TRBJ2-7, the V gene TRBV11-3; no firm D call. This TCR was sampled from a woman younger than 35 in good health and CMV-seronegative. Input material: PBMCs. In DNA form, the CDR3 reads TGTGCCAGCAGCTGCAGCGAATCCTACGAGCAGTACTTC. Residues: CASSCSESYEQYF.